The 18 T cell receptor beta chains presented below share a single source sample, sequenced in a study of identical twins. From the 5' RACE reads, TCRdb called clonotypes with MiXCR, one entry per CDR3 protein. The table has 1.5 million to 2 million distinct CDR3 sequences, about 30% seen once; the top ten hold roughly 0.3%. Sequenced input: cord blood. These receptors were obtained from a newborn girl in good health.

This chain connects TRBV7-2 to TRBJ1-2; tentatively, D is TRBD1 (5 bases). CDR1 and CDR2 from the germline V gene are SGHTA and FQGNSA. This CDR3 has 17 residues. V gave up 1 base and J gave up 0 bases, with 15 bases separating them. The DNA for the CDR3 is TGTGCCAGCAGCTTAGGACGACAGAGGGAAGCTAACTATGGCTACACCTTC. Protein sequence: CASSLGRQREANYGYTF.

This CDR3 reads CAISEPGRFSGNTIYF. The CDR3 nucleotides are TGTGCCATCAGTGAGCCGGGACGGTTCTCTGGAAACACCATATATTTT. This sequence joins TRBV10-3 and TRBJ1-3; tentatively, D is TRBD1 (5 bases). Deletions cut 2 bases from V and 0 bases from J, with 11 bases between. Per germline, CDR1 ENHRY and CDR2 SYGVKD. The CDR3 contains 16 residues.

There are a few counts of this clonotype. This rearrangement joins TRBV5-1 to TRBJ2-3; perhaps TRBD2 as D (6 bases). The CDR3 has 15 amino acids. The germline V and J ends were trimmed by 2 bases and 3 bases, with 13 bases remaining between them. Per germline, CDR1 SGHRS and CDR2 YFSETQ. In DNA, the CDR3 is TGCGCCAGCAGCTTAAACGCGGGGCTGACAGATACGCAGTATTTT. It encodes CASSLNAGLTDTQYF.

This clonotype has more than one count but fewer than ten. J is TRBJ1-2 and V is TRBV6-1; the match to TRBD1 covers 7 bases. J was trimmed by 10 bases and V by 4 bases; bases with no gene match: 18. This CDR3 has 16 amino acids. CDR1 MNHNS and CDR2 SASEGT come from the germline V gene. The CDR3 sequence: CASSGQGTAERLIYTF. CDR3 nucleotide sequence: TGTGCCAGCAGTGGACAAGGGACAGCCGAACGCCTCATCTACACCTTC.

This clonotype was recorded a few times. J is TRBJ2-7 and V is TRBV2; unclear D gene. The ends were cut back, 3 bases at V and 2 bases at J, with 11 bases in the middle. The CDR3 is 14 residues long. The germline gives CDR1 SNHLY, CDR2 FYNNEI. CDR3 sequence: CASSDRTHPYEQYF. CDR3 in DNA: TGTGCCAGCAGTGATAGGACCCATCCCTACGAGCAGTACTTC.

In its sample, this clonotype was seen a few times. The chain joins TRBV20-1 to TRBJ1-4, with D possibly TRBD1 on 6 matching bases. The CDR3 has 15 amino acids. Trimming took off 0 bases at V and 3 bases at J, with 11 bases between the two ends. Per germline, CDR1 DFQATT and CDR2 SNEGSKA (reference sequence). The CDR3 region is CSARDYWGPNEKLFF. In nucleotides, the CDR3 is TGCAGTGCTAGAGATTACTGGGGGCCTAATGAAAAACTGTTTTTT.

Ten or more counts support this clonotype. The chain couples TRBV20-1 to TRBJ1-2; D possibly corresponds to TRBD1 (5 bases). This CDR3 comprises 10 residues. The germline V gene encodes CDR1 DFQATT and CDR2 SNEGSKA (reference sequence). Trimming shortened V by 4 bases and J by 5 bases, and 5 bases separated the two germline ends. Written as DNA, the CDR3 is TGCAGTGCTACAGGGTATGGCTACACCTTC. Translating it yields CSATGYGYTF.

The chain carries TRBV5-1 and TRBJ2-2, with D perhaps matching TRBD2 (5 bases). V was cut by 1 base and J by 0 bases, with 13 bases left in between. The CDR3 spans 17 residues. Germline assignment: CDR1 SGHRS and CDR2 YFSETQ. The CDR3 reads CASSLWGALANTGELFF. The CDR3 nucleotides are TGCGCCAGCAGCTTGTGGGGAGCGCTAGCGAACACCGGGGAGCTGTTTTTT.

This clonotype was found a few times. V usage is TRBV29-1 and J usage is TRBJ1-1; D not resolved. V was shortened by 4 bases and J by 0 bases, with 9 bases between the two germline ends. This CDR3 comprises 13 residues. CDR1 and CDR2 from the germline V gene are SQVTM and ANQGSEA. CDR3 DNA sequence: TGCAGCGTTGGCAGGTCCATGAACACTGAAGCTTTCTTT. Its translation: CSVGRSMNTEAFF.

V gene TRBV21-1 combines with J gene TRBJ2-7; TRBD1 reflects the table's D call only, with no check against the DNA. TRBV21-1 has pseudogene status. This CDR3 region has 14 residues. CDR3 nucleotides: TGTGCCAGCAGCAAAGAGCGGACACCCTACGAGCAGTACTTC. Its translation: CASSKERTPYEQYF.

A note on this clonotype: One end of the junction varies from germline; a read error may be responsible. This chain uses TRBV7-8 with TRBJ1-2, with TRBD1 matching over 7 bases. Germline lookup yields CDR1 SGHVS and CDR2 FQNEAQ. The length of the CDR3 is 15 residues. CDR3 sequence reads: CASGLRDSFNYGYTF. CDR3 DNA: TGTGCCAGCGGCTTAAGGGACAGCTTTAACTATGGCTACACCTTC.

J is TRBJ2-7 and V is TRBV20-1; 7 bases line up with TRBD2. The CDR3 loop spans 14 amino acids. Germline V lookup: CDR1 DFQATT, CDR2 SNEGSKA (reference sequence). The V and J ends lost 1 base and 4 bases, in that order; junction bases with no gene match: 7. This CDR3 reads CSARGGRVVYEQYF. The CDR3 bases are TGCAGTGCTAGAGGCGGGAGAGTGGTGTACGAGCAGTACTTC.

CDR3 bases: TGTGCCAGCAGCCAAGTCGGCGGGAGGGCCTCCTACGAGCAGTACTTC. Translating gives CASSQVGGRASYEQYF. The chain is built from TRBV3-1 and TRBJ2-7; TRBD2 matches 9 bases. The V segment lost 1 base and the J segment 0 bases; nucleotides outside the gene matches: 4. The CDR3 is made up of 16 amino acids. CDR1 is LGHDT and CDR2 is YNNKEL in the germline V gene (reference sequence).

This clonotype was found a few times. V is TRBV7-9 and J is TRBJ2-1, with 9 bases matching TRBD1. The CDR3 extends over 15 amino acids. CDR1 and CDR2 (germline): SEHNR, FQNEAQ (reference sequence). V gave up 0 bases and J gave up 6 bases; unmatched junction bases: 3. CDR3 amino acids: CASSLAPTGGNEQFF. CDR3 nucleotides: TGTGCCAGCAGCTTAGCCCCGACAGGGGGCAATGAGCAGTTCTTC.

This clonotype was counted once. A much larger clone is a single base away; this may be a read error. The chain recombines TRBV10-3 with TRBJ2-5; D is uncertain. V was pared by 6 bases and J by 11 bases, with 13 bases between. The germline V gene encodes CDR1 ENHRY and CDR2 SYGVKD. This CDR3 is built from 11 residues. The CDR3 loop is CAISPNNEQYF. The CDR3 DNA reads as TGTGCCATCAGCCCGAACAATGAGCAGTACTTC.

This clonotype was observed a few times. The gene calls are TRBV9 and TRBJ1-5; the D is unclear. V lost 2 bases to trimming and J lost 4 bases, with 1 base between them. This CDR3 has 11 residues. CDR1 is SGDLS and CDR2 is YYNGEE in the germline V gene. The DNA of the CDR3 is TGTGCCAGCAGCGTGAATCAGCCCCAGCATTTT. Protein sequence: CASSVNQPQHF.

The chain joins TRBV5-6 to TRBJ2-5; 13 bases align to TRBD2. Judging by the DNA end, TRBJ2-7 fits better; the J call may be wrong. The CDR3 consists of 15 residues. Germline V gives CDR1 SGHDT, CDR2 YYEEEE. The DNA for the CDR3 is TGTGCCAGCGGTCGACTAGCGGGAGGAAGGTACGAGCAGTACTTC. It encodes CASGRLAGGRYEQYF.

The V call is TRBV9, the J call TRBJ2-2; D is perhaps TRBD2 (6 bases). The CDR3 runs to 18 residues. The germline V gene has CDR1 SGDLS and CDR2 YYNGEE. The V end was cut by 0 bases, the J end by 6 bases, with 21 bases between. The CDR3 coding sequence is TGTGCCAGCAGCGTAGCCGCTCCGGGACTGCCTGTCTCCGGGGAGCTGTTTTTT. It is translated as CASSVAAPGLPVSGELFF. The whole variable domain, remainder taken from reference TRBV9 and TRBJ2-2, is DSGVTQTPKHLITATGQRVTLRCSPRSGDLSVYWYQQSLDQGLQFLIQYYNGEERAKGNILERFSAQQFPDLHSELNLSSLELGDSALYFCASSVAAPGLPVSGELFFGEGSRLTVL.